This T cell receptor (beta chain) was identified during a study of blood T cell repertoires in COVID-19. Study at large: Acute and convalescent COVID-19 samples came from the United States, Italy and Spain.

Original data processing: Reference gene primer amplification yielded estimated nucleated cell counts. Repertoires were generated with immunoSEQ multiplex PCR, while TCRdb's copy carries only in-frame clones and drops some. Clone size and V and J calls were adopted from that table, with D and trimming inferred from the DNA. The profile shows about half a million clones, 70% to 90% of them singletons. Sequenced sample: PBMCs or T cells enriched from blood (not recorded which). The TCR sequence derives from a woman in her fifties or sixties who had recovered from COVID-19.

The DNA for the CDR3 is TGCGCCAGCAGCTATCGACAGGGCATGAACACTGAAGCTTTCTTT. Its protein product is CASSYRQGMNTEAFF. The chain combines TRBV5-1 with TRBJ1-1; 7 bases map to TRBD1. V trimming: 3 bases; J trimming: 0 bases; junction bases outside the gene matches: 5. The germline CDR1 and CDR2 sequences are SGHRS and YFSETQ. CDR3 length: 15 residues.